This T cell receptor (beta chain) was sequenced during a study of PD-L1 blockade in urothelial cancer. Time point denoted: peripheral blood 6 weeks after treatment start. Germline V gene data show CDR1 as SGHDT and CDR2 as YYEEEE. The CDR3 extends over 18 amino acids. Trimming removed 4 bases from V and 4 bases from J, with 23 bases in between. Sequencing was performed with immunoSEQ multiplex PCR; in TCRdb, only in-frame clones are kept and a portion is missing. The sample lists some 31,000 clones; about 79% were seen once. The chain is built from TRBV5-6 and TRBJ2-2, with a possible D match to TRBD2 (5 bases). The clonotype was recovered from a man in his 70s with urothelial cancer. This material consisted of PBMCs, taken around atezolizumab (anti-PD-L1) treatment. The CDR3 loop reads CASSRLGAGRIITGELFF. CDR3 DNA sequence: TGTGCCAGCAGCCGCCTAGGAGCTGGGAGAATCATCACCGGGGAGCTGTTTTTT.